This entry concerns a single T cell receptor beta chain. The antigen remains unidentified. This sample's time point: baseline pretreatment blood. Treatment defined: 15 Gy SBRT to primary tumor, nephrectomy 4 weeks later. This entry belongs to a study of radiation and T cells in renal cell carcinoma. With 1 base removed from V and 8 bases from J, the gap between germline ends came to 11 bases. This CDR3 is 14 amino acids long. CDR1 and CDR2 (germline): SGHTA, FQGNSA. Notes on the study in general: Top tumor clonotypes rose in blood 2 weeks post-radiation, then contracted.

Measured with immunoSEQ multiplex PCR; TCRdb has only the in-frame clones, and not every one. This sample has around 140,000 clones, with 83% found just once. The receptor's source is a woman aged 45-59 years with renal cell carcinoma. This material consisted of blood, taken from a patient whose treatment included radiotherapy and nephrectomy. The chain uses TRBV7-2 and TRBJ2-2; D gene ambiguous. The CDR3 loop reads CASSLVYGSGELFF. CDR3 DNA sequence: TGTGCCAGCAGCTTAGTATACGGGTCGGGGGAGCTGTTTTTT.